This note documents a single T cell receptor (beta chain) sequence. As yet, its antigen is unknown. An end of the junction does not agree with germline; a read error may underlie this. These data are taken from a study of cytomegalovirus exposure and HLA in healthy donors. About the study: Ancestry clustering placed about four fifths of around 400 genotyped donors in the Caucasian-associated cluster.

PCR was performed using 60 Vbeta and 13 Jbeta primers. TCRdb's copy holds only in-frame clones and misses some; the assay was immunoSEQ multiplex PCR. The table has roughly 150,000 clones, 82% seen once; the top ten hold around 1.5%. Study-level results: Usually a TCR sequence was rare, but some public TCRs were found in many donors.

What was sequenced was PBMCs. The sequence derives from a girl between 5 and 17 years old in good health and CMV-seropositive.

This CDR3 is CAWSLLAAYNGQFF. The CDR3 DNA reads as TGTGCCTGGAGCTTACTAGCGGCCTACAATGGGCAGTTCTTC. The chain uses TRBV30 and TRBJ2-1; 8 nucleotides agree with TRBD2. The germline CDR1 and CDR2 sequences are GTSNPN and SVGIG (reference sequence). The CDR3 has 14 residues.